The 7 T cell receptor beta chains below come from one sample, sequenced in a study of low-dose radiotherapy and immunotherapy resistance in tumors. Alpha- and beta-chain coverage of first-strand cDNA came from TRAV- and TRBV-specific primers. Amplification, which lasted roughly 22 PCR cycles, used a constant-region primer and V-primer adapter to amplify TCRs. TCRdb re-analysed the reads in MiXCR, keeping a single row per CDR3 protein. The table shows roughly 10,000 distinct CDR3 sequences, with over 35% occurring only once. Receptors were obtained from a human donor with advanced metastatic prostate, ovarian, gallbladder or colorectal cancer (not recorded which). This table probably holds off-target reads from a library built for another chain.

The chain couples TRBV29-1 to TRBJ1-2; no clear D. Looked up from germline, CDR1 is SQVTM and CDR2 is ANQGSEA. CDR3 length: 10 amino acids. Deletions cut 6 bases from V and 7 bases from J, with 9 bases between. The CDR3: CSVQAVGYTF. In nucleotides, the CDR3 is TGCAGCGTCCAGGCGGTTGGCTACACCTTC.

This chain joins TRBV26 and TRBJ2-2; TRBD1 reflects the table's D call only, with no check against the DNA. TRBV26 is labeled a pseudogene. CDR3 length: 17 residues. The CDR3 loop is CASSSSPGRGSTGELFF. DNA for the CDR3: TGTGCCAGCAGTTCTTCCCCCGGCAGGGGGAGTACCGGGGAGCTGTTTTTT.

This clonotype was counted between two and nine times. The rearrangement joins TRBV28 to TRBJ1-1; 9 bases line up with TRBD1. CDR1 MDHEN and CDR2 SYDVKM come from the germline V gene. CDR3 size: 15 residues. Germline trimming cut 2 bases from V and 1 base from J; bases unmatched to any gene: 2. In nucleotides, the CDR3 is TGTGCCAGCAGTTTAGGGACAGGGAGGAACACTGAAGCTTTCTTT. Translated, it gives CASSLGTGRNTEAFF.

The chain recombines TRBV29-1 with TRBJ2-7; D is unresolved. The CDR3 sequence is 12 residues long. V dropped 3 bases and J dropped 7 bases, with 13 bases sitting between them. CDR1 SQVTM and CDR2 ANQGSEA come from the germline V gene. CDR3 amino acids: CSVDSGDPEQYF. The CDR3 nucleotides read TGCAGCGTTGATAGTGGGGATCCGGAGCAGTACTTC.

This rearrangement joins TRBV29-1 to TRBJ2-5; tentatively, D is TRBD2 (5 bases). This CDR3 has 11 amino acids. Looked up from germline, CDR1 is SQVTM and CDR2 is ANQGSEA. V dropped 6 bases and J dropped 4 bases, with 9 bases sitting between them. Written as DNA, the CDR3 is TGCAGCGTGGACTCGGGAGAGACCCAGTACTTC. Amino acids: CSVDSGETQYF.

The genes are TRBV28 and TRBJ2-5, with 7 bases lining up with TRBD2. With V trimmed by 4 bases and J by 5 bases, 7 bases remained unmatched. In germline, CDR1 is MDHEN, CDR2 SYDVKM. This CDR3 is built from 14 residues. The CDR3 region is CASSSAGAGETQYF. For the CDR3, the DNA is TGTGCCAGCAGTTCGGCGGGAGCCGGGGAGACCCAGTACTTC.

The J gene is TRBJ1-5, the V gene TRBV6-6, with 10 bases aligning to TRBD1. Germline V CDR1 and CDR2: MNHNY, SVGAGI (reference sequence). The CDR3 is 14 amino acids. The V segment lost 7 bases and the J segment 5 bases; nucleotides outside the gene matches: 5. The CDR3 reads CASTLGTGDQPQHF. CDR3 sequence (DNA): TGTGCCAGCACACTCGGGACAGGGGATCAGCCCCAGCATTTT.